The sequence of this T cell receptor (beta chain) was determined in a study of T cells in women clearing cervical HPV infection (dated by TCRdb to the late 2010s). Some background on the complete study: The cases were approximately 25 women with histologically confirmed HPV16-related CIN3 or worse, and 2 of these cases were invasive cancers. The 25 or so controls were women who cleared a single incident HPV16 infection within 12 months without developing precancer or cancer. Case blood was taken at the visit when the lesion was first identified, whereas control blood was taken when infection was no longer detected. Among cases, blood sampling came a median of about 150 days after lesion detection, with an interquartile range of about 90 to 220 days. Since only a few of the women had HLA typing available, the possibility that HLA type was acting as a confounder could not be ruled out. An exploratory proof-of-principle case-control study, nested within the Guanacaste HPV Natural History Study in Costa Rica, was conducted to compare TCR repertoires across cervical HPV16 outcomes. Cases and controls were matched on age within five years and on year of sample collection. Cases had a median age of roughly 30 years compared with 38 to 40 for controls, and baseline characteristics showed no significant differences between the groups. In the parent cohort, about 10,000 women aged 18 or older were enrolled in Guanacaste, Costa Rica, during about 1993 to 1995 and were followed for six to seven years. Quality controls consisted of five blinded duplicates per group, for a total of 60 or so samples made up of approximately 50 participants and some 10 replicates.

From a lookup of the germline V gene, CDR1 and CDR2 are SNHLY and FYNNEI. V is pared back by 1 base and J by 5 bases, with 6 bases lying between the germline termini. Counted from cysteine to phenylalanine, this CDR3 has 13 amino acids. The CDR3 was read in part: 30 bases, with the frame set at base 1. TCR beta CDR3 regions were amplified by multiplex PCR from an average of roughly 1,200 ng genomic DNA per sample using the immunoSEQ assay. Primer bias was corrected in the assay by using a complete synthetic TCR repertoire to establish an amplification baseline. The amplicons were sequenced using the Illumina platform. Turning to the authors' computational methods: Sequence errors were corrected by clustering with frequency ratios and a modified nearest-neighbor algorithm, and the sequences were then analyzed in the immunoSEQ Analyzer using IMGT gene definitions. At each rarefaction depth, TCR richness and evenness were averaged across 20 rarefaction repeats, and samples with fewer sequences than that depth were excluded. V, D and J gene relative abundances were compared between groups with Wilcoxon rank sum tests, applying FDR correction. For the blinded duplicates, the intraclass correlation was about 96% for TCR richness and averaged about 76% across 70 or so gene segments. In TCRdb, the immuneACCESS table is reduced to in-frame sequences with V and J assigned. These tables do not hold every clone; where another copy was compared, an unresolved V gene accounts for under half, and the others remain unexplained. That table furnishes V, J and clone size, whereas the DNA furnished D and trimming. For this sample, the table gives about 22,000 clones. Roughly 3.5% of the sample rests with the top ten.

What the work shows at the level of the full study, not this receptor alone: Cases were distinguished from controls with an estimated AUC of almost 0.85 by random forest classifiers combining richness and V gene abundances. Lower TRBV6-7 relative abundance was observed in cases than in controls (around 0.1% versus 0.15%; Bonferroni P = 0.0008). TCR repertoire richness was significantly higher in CIN3+ cases than in controls across sequencing depths, while evenness did not differ. Because the number of T cells per sample was unknown, the richness differences could reflect varying T-cell content rather than repertoire biology. Whether associations preceded infection or resulted from infection could not be shown with the cross-sectional design, and effector/memory subsets and HPV-specific T cells were not isolated.

Points on this clone: Its specific antigen is unknown. The CDR3 end is not reached by the read, which stops 3 residues before it; the germline J gene fills it in.

Every participant had a single incident cervical HPV16 infection, and women with prevalent HPV16 infections were excluded. Cervical HPV DNA was detected by MY09/MY11 PCR, and genotyping was performed by dot-blot hybridization. Approximately 15 mL of heparinized blood was centrifuged, after which the buffy coat was aliquoted, frozen at -30 degrees C, and then stored at -80 degrees C. QIAGEN kits were used to extract genomic DNA from the buffy coat specimens. The chain joins TRBV2 to TRBJ1-5, with the D gene uncertain. Sequenced sample: blood buffy coat. The receptor's source is a woman aged 18-70 years with a cervical HPV16 infection that either progressed to CIN3+ or cleared (not recorded which). The sequenced part of the CDR3 DNA is TGTGCCAGCAGTGAAGGCAGGTATCAGCCC. Translation gives CASSEGRYQP. The whole CDR3 protein is CASSEGRYQPQHF. Beyond the CDR3, the reference TRBV2 and TRBJ1-5 genes provide the residues; the full variable domain reads: EPEVTQTPSHQVTQMGQEVILRCVPISNHLYFYWYRQILGQKVEFLVSFYNNEISEKSEIFDDQFSVERPDGSNFTLKIRSTKLEDSAMYFCASSEGRYQPQHFGDGTRLSIL.